This TCR beta chain is drawn from a study of blood T cell repertoires in COVID-19. Study overall: There were acute and convalescent COVID-19 samples, and they came from the United States, Italy and Spain.

The study recruited people aged roughly 18 to 89 years across under 25 US areas. Generated by immunoSEQ multiplex PCR, the TCRdb table keeps only in-frame clones and is missing some. Found here are fewer than 400,000 clones, approximately 87% of them singletons; the top ten hold approximately 10%. The CDR3 runs 14 residues. V lost 5 bases and J 7 bases, leaving 17 bases between the germline ends. Germline values: CDR1 SGHTA, CDR2 FQGNSA. This sequence originates from a woman between 45 and 60 years old who had recovered from COVID-19. The chain carries TRBV7-2 and TRBJ2-5; a weak D match, TRBD2 (6 bases). Sequenced material: PBMCs or T cells enriched from blood (not recorded which). Here the CDR3 reads CASSPPGVSGTQYF. CDR3 coding DNA: TGTGCCAGCAGCCCCCCGGGGGTCTCGGGGACCCAGTACTTC.